The 27 T cell receptor beta chains presented below share a single source sample, sequenced in a study of regulatory T cells in long-lasting Graves disease. Time point defined: newly diagnosed GD, antithyroid drugs for less than 3 months. From RNA extracted from PBMCs, the TCR library was made. The TCR beta library used iRepertoire HTBI primers with Arm-PCR amplification of CDR3. In TCRdb, the multiplex PCR reads were re-called with MiXCR into one record per CDR3 protein. Of hundreds of thousands of distinct CDR3 sequences detected, roughly 15% appear once; the ten largest clones hold roughly 25%. The same data also went into a second study, on T cells in Graves' hyperthyroidism and ophthalmopathy.

The sequencing here drew on peripheral blood mononuclear cells (PBMCs), taken at new diagnosis, from a patient treated with antithyroid drugs. Receptor source: a woman aged 35-65 years with Graves disease.

This clonotype was observed a few times. The rearrangement links TRBV9 to TRBJ1-6; 7 nucleotides line up with TRBD1. Germline CDR1 reads SGDLS; CDR2 reads YYNGEE. The V segment lost 6 bases and the J segment 6 bases; nucleotides outside the gene matches: 6. This CDR3 comprises 14 residues. The CDR3 sequence: CASNPGQSNSPLHF. CDR3 DNA sequence: TGTGCCAGCAACCCGGGACAGTCTAATTCACCCCTCCACTTT.

This clonotype was detected many times. Sequence at one end of the junction differs from germline and may be a read error. This chain joins TRBV7-7 and TRBJ2-3; a possible D gene is TRBD1 (6 bases). CDR1 SSHAT and CDR2 FNYEAQ come from the germline V gene (reference sequence). The CDR3 has 17 residues. Here the CDR3 DNA reads TGTGCTAGCAGCTCATCTGCCACCACAGGGACGGGCGGTACGCAGTATTTT. Translation gives CASSSSATTGTGGTQYF.

The V call is TRBV4-1, the J call TRBJ1-5, with TRBD1 matching over 10 bases. The ends lost 1 base at V and 0 bases at J; junction bases unmatched: 12. The CDR3 covers 20 residues. Per germline, CDR1 MGHRA and CDR2 YSYEKL. DNA of the CDR3: TGCGCCAGCAGCCAAGCTTTGACAGGGGGCTTTCTATATAGCAATCAGCCCCAGCATTTT. Translated, it gives CASSQALTGGFLYSNQPQHF.

The chain combines TRBV12-3 or TRBV12-4 with TRBJ2-4, with a tentative D call TRBD1 (6 bases). Trimming pared 6 bases from V and 8 bases from J, leaving 14 bases between. The CDR3 totals 13 residues. CDR3 residues: CASRDRKRDIQYF. The CDR3 DNA reads as TGTGCCAGCAGGGACAGAAAGAGGGACATTCAGTACTTC.

The chain recombines TRBV10-3 with TRBJ1-6; D unresolved. Germline values: CDR1 ENHRY, CDR2 SYGVKD. V was cut by 2 bases and J by 0 bases, with 17 bases left in between. The CDR3 sequence is 19 residues long. This CDR3 reads CAISERGSKGSSYNSPLHF. The CDR3 coding sequence is TGTGCCATCAGTGAGCGCGGCTCGAAGGGAAGCTCCTATAATTCACCCCTCCACTTT.

The table lists this clonotype with a few counts. V usage is TRBV6-1 and J usage is TRBJ1-6; the D is unclear. Trimming removed 6 bases from V and 6 bases from J, with 18 bases in between. CDR3 length: 16 residues. Germline lookup yields CDR1 MNHNS and CDR2 SASEGT. CDR3 coding DNA: TGTGCCAGCAGCCGTTCCTCCGGACTGGTTAATTCACCCCTCCACTTT. Amino acids: CASSRSSGLVNSPLHF.

This clonotype was detected ten times or more. This chain connects TRBV12-3 or TRBV12-4 to TRBJ2-7, with 9 bases matching TRBD2. CDR3 length: 13 amino acids. J gave up 6 bases and V 3 bases, and 3 bases lay outside the gene matches. The CDR3 here is CASSFSGGGEQYF. The CDR3 DNA reads TGTGCCAGCAGTTTTAGCGGGGGCGGCGAGCAGTACTTC.

This clonotype was observed at least ten times. V is TRBV20-1 and J is TRBJ2-7; TRBD1 matches 7 bases. Losses at the gene ends were 6 bases for V and 0 bases for J; bases not matched to a gene: 5. The CDR3 contains 13 residues. Germline assignment: CDR1 DFQATT and CDR2 SNEGSKA (reference sequence). The CDR3 region is CSAETGSSYEQYF. CDR3 sequence (DNA): TGCAGTGCCGAGACAGGGAGCTCCTACGAGCAGTACTTC.

This clonotype was recorded a few times. The chain carries TRBV19 and TRBJ1-2; D call uncertain. Germline assignment: CDR1 LNHDA and CDR2 SQIVND (reference sequence). V was shortened by 0 bases and J by 2 bases, with 7 bases between the two germline ends. CDR3 length: 14 residues. CDR3 DNA: TGTGCCAGTAGTATAGATGGGTCGAACTATGGCTACACCTTC. Translated, it gives CASSIDGSNYGYTF.

The gene calls are TRBV9 and TRBJ2-2, with D maybe TRBD2 (7 bases). This CDR3 spans 16 amino acids. Trimming left V 3 bases short and J 4 bases short, with 16 bases between. Germline-derived CDR1 and CDR2 are SGDLS and YYNGEE. CDR3 amino acids: CASSGSEGGATGELFF. The DNA for the CDR3 is TGTGCCAGCAGCGGATCGGAGGGGGGGGCCACCGGGGAGCTGTTTTTT.

The V gene is TRBV12-3 or TRBV12-4, the J gene TRBJ2-3, with TRBD2 matching over 14 bases. The CDR3 totals 20 residues. The V gene end was trimmed by 6 bases and the J gene end by 1 base; junction bases not matched to a gene: 15. As DNA, the CDR3 is TGTGCCAGCAGCCCTCCGGGCCTCGGACTAGCGGGGGGACGCACAGATACGCAGTATTTT. Protein product: CASSPPGLGLAGGRTDTQYF.

The chain couples TRBV7-9 to TRBJ1-4; 7 bases are a match to TRBD1. Trimming removed 1 base from V and 3 bases from J; junction bases left unmatched: 5. CDR3 length: 16 amino acids. Germline CDR1 is SEHNR and CDR2 is FQNEAQ (reference sequence). The CDR3 nucleotides are TGTGCCAGCAGCTTAGGGTGGGACAGACCTAATGAAAAACTGTTTTTT. This gives the protein CASSLGWDRPNEKLFF.

This chain connects TRBV7-6 to TRBJ1-1, with 8 bases that match TRBD1. Germline CDR1 SGHVS, CDR2 FNYEAQ. V dropped 5 bases and J dropped 5; count of bases not matched to a gene: 10. This CDR3 contains 15 residues. The CDR3 reads CASSIGQGGSTEAFF. DNA for the CDR3: TGTGCCAGCAGCATAGGACAGGGAGGTAGTACTGAAGCTTTCTTT.

Note on this clonotype: A single base is all that separates this from a far larger clone, so a read error is likely. In DNA, the CDR3 is TGTGCCAGCAGCCCGGGGAGGGTCGGCACAGATACGCAGTATTTT. Its protein product is CASSPGRVGTDTQYF. This rearrangement joins TRBV7-2 to TRBJ2-3, with 7 bases lining up with TRBD2. The germline gives CDR1 SGHTA, CDR2 FQGNSA. The CDR3 contains 15 residues. Trimming cost V 5 bases and J 1 base; bases outside gene matches: 6.

The chain links TRBV20-1 to TRBJ1-1, with 8 nucleotides matching TRBD1. J was trimmed by 5 bases and V by 3 bases; bases with no gene match: 14. Germline V gene lookup returns CDR1 DFQATT and CDR2 SNEGSKA (reference sequence). This CDR3 has 16 amino acids. DNA for the CDR3: TGCAGTGCTAGGGACAGGGTGGGGGCCCAGGGAACTGAAGCTTTCTTT. This translates into CSARDRVGAQGTEAFF.

J is TRBJ1-5 and V is TRBV19; TRBD1 aligns across 8 bases. Trimming cost V 9 bases and J 6 bases; bases outside gene matches: 4. In germline, CDR1 is LNHDA, CDR2 SQIVND (reference sequence). The CDR3 loop spans 12 amino acids. The CDR3 here is CASDRGGQPQHF. The DNA for the CDR3 is TGTGCCAGCGACAGGGGAGGTCAGCCCCAGCATTTT.

Only a few counts were recorded for this clonotype. The chain employs TRBV2 and TRBJ2-5, with D possibly TRBD1 on 6 matching bases. The V end was cut by 11 bases, the J end by 5 bases, with 15 bases between. Germline values: CDR1 SNHLY, CDR2 FYNNEI. The CDR3 contains 12 residues. This CDR3 is CAGRGGWETQYF. CDR3 nucleotides: TGTGCCGGAAGAGGGGGTTGGGAGACCCAGTACTTC.

With regard to this clonotype: Given a much more abundant clone one base away, this may be a read error. As the CDR3 is not closed by the conserved phenylalanine or tryptophan, this likely results from a read error. V and J are TRBV28 and TRBJ1-3; D is undetermined. The length of the CDR3 is 14 residues. CDR1 and CDR2 (germline): MDHEN, SYDVKM. Trimming left V 5 bases short and J 0 bases short, with 8 bases between. CDR3 region: CASSQQYSGNTIYL. The CDR3 nucleotides read TGTGCCAGCAGTCAACAGTACTCTGGAAACACCATATATTTA.

CDR3 amino acids: CASTFRDTSYEQYF. The DNA of the CDR3 is TGTGCCAGCACTTTCCGGGACACTTCCTACGAGCAGTACTTC. The rearrangement joins TRBV6-1 to TRBJ2-7; D is perhaps TRBD1 (6 bases). The germline V gene has CDR1 MNHNS and CDR2 SASEGT. The CDR3 runs to 14 residues. The V and J ends lost 7 bases and 1 base respectively, with 14 bases between them.

The table lists this clonotype with a few counts. J is TRBJ2-3 and V is TRBV19; tentative D call: TRBD2 (7 bases). CDR1 LNHDA and CDR2 SQIVND come from the germline V gene (reference sequence). V lost 8 bases and J 6 bases, leaving 18 bases between the germline ends. The CDR3 has 14 residues. CDR3 protein: CASRLAGDGDTQYF. The CDR3 coding sequence is TGTGCCAGTCGACTAGCAGGGGATGGGGATACGCAGTATTTT.

This clonotype was seen ten or more times. The chain uses TRBV6-9 and TRBJ2-7; D not resolved. Germline V gene data show CDR1 as MNHGY and CDR2 as SVAAGI. The V end was cut by 3 bases, the J end by 5 bases, with 5 bases between. CDR3 length equals 11 residues. CDR3 sequence: CASSYLNEQYF. CDR3 DNA: TGTGCCAGCAGTTACCTCAACGAGCAGTACTTC.

The sample holds a few counts of this clonotype. The rearrangement links TRBV10-3 to TRBJ1-1; 7 bases fit TRBD1. CDR3 length: 15 amino acids. Germline V gives CDR1 ENHRY, CDR2 SYGVKD. The ends lost 3 bases at V and 0 bases at J; junction bases unmatched: 4. The DNA for the CDR3 is TGTGCCATCAGTGACCGGGACAGCCTGAACACTGAAGCTTTCTTT. It codes for CAISDRDSLNTEAFF.

This clonotype was recorded many times. The rearrangement links TRBV7-9 to TRBJ1-2; 7 bases align to TRBD1. V gave up 5 bases and J gave up 6 bases; unmatched junction bases: 9. Germline V gene data show CDR1 as SEHNR and CDR2 as FQNEAQ (reference sequence). This CDR3 contains 14 residues. The CDR3 DNA follows: TGTGCCAGCAGCATACAGGGGTCTGTTCATGGCTACACCTTC. It yields the protein CASSIQGSVHGYTF.

This clonotype was recorded a few times. The chain recombines TRBV5-8 with TRBJ1-1; TRBD1 aligns across 8 bases. Looked up from germline, CDR1 is SGHTS and CDR2 is YDEGEE. CDR3 length equals 15 residues. Trimming at V came to 4 bases and at J to 1 base, leaving 6 bases not matched to a gene. The CDR3 bases are TGTGCCAGCAGCCCAACCGGACAGGGGAACACTGAAGCTTTCTTT. As protein: CASSPTGQGNTEAFF.

In this sample, this clonotype turned up many times. CDR3 coding DNA: TGTGCCAGCAGTGGGCAATGGACCGGAGCTAGCGAGCAGTTCTTC. Its protein product is CASSGQWTGASEQFF. J is TRBJ2-1 and V is TRBV6-4, with D maybe TRBD2 (5 bases). V lost 4 bases and J 10 bases, leaving 20 bases between the germline ends. Germline lookup yields CDR1 MRHNA and CDR2 SNTAGT. The CDR3 extends over 15 amino acids.

This clonotype has more than one count but fewer than ten. The chain links TRBV7-9 to TRBJ2-3, with 13 bases lining up with TRBD2. Germline CDR1 SEHNR, CDR2 FQNEAQ (reference sequence). This CDR3 is 16 amino acids long. J gave up 3 bases and V 4 bases, and 4 bases lay outside the gene matches. The CDR3 here is CASSSGLAGLTDTQYF. The CDR3 region has the DNA TGTGCCAGCAGCTCGGGACTAGCGGGGTTAACAGATACGCAGTATTTT.

A remark on this clonotype: This likely comes from a read error, as the CDR3 has no conserved phenylalanine or tryptophan at its end. J is TRBJ2-2 and V is TRBV6-2 or TRBV6-3; tentatively, D is TRBD1 (6 bases). Trimming shortened V by 6 bases and J by 1 base, and 9 bases separated the two germline ends. Germline V gene data show CDR1 as MNHEY and CDR2 as SVGEGT. CDR3 length: 14 residues. The CDR3 loop is CASRGAGNTGELFL. For the CDR3, the DNA is TGTGCCAGCAGGGGGGCGGGGAACACCGGGGAGCTGTTTCTT.